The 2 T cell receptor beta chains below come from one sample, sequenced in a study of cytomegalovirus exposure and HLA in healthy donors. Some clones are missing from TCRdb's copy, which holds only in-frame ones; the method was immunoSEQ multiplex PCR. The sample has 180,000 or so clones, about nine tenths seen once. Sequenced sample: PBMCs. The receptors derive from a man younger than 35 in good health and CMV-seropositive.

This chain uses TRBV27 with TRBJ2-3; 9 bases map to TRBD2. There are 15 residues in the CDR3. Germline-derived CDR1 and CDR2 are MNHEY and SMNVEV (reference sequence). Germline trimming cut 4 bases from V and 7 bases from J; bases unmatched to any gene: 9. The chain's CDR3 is CASSWRLAVGHTQYF. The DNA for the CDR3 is TGTGCCAGCAGTTGGAGACTAGCGGTTGGTCATACGCAGTATTTT.

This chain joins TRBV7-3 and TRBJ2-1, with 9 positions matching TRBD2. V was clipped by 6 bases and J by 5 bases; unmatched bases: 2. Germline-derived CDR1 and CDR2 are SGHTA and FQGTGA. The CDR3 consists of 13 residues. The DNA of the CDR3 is TGTGCCAGCAGGGCTAGCGGGGACAATGAGCAGTTCTTC. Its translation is CASRASGDNEQFF.